The rows below give T cell receptor beta chains drawn from one sample of a study of cytomegalovirus exposure and HLA in healthy donors. Method: immunoSEQ multiplex PCR; TCRdb's copy keeps in-frame clones and lacks some. Of 150,000 or so clones in the sample, more than 75% were seen once. The sample was PBMCs. These receptors originate from a woman aged 40 to 50 in good health and CMV-seronegative. CDR3s include the opening cysteine and the closing phenylalanine or tryptophan. The D gene is left open where the match is weak. Clone size is stated in some rows and not others, as once, few, many or a class when expanded.

abundance | j_gene | d_gene | v_gene | CDR3aa | CDR3nt
. | TRBJ2-5 | . | TRBV5-6 | CASSDFRETQYF | TGTGCCAGCAGCGACTTTCGGGAGACCCAGTACTTC
. | TRBJ1-3 | TRBD1 | TRBV7-2 | CASGDRATGNTIYF | TGTGCCAGCGGGGACAGGGCGACTGGAAACACCATATATTTT
. | TRBJ2-3 | TRBD2 | TRBV18 | CASSPPGGRAPDTQYF | TGTGCCAGCTCACCACCGGGCGGGAGGGCCCCAGATACGCAGTATTTT
. | TRBJ2-1 | TRBD1 | TRBV9 | CASSVQDRGNEQFF | TGTGCCAGCAGCGTACAGGACAGGGGCAATGAGCAGTTCTTC
. | TRBJ2-5 | TRBD1 | TRBV28 | CASSSRRDRWETQYF | TGTGCCAGCAGTTCTCGCCGGGACAGGTGGGAGACCCAGTACTTC
. | TRBJ2-5 | TRBD2 | TRBV10-3 | CAISPLTSGGQETQYF | TGTGCCATCAGTCCCCTTACTAGCGGGGGACAAGAGACCCAGTACTTC
. | TRBJ2-1 | . | TRBV19 | CASSIDPGDEQFF | TGTGCCAGTAGTATAGACCCGGGGGATGAGCAGTTCTTC
few | TRBJ1-1 | . | TRBV7-9 | CASSFELNTEAFF | TGTGCCAGCAGCTTTGAGCTGAACACTGAAGCTTTCTTT
. | TRBJ2-3 | TRBD2 | TRBV6-6 | CASKGGSPTDTQYF | TGTGCCAGCAAGGGAGGGTCCCCTACGGATACGCAGTATTTT
once | TRBJ2-1 | TRBD1 | TRBV18 | CASSPSTGVGYEQFF | TGTGCCAGCTCACCCTCGACAGGGGTAGGGTATGAGCAGTTCTTC
. | TRBJ2-2 | . | TRBV5-5 | CASNHELAGELFF | TGTGCCAGCAACCACGAGCTTGCCGGGGAGCTGTTTTTT
. | TRBJ2-7 | TRBD2 | TRBV29-1 | CSVYTPGTSGYEQYF | TGCAGCGTCTACACTCCCGGGACTAGCGGCTACGAGCAGTACTTC
. | TRBJ2-7 | . | TRBV5-1 | CASSLPGQFYEQYF | TGCGCCAGCAGCTTGCCTGGACAGTTCTACGAGCAGTACTTC
few | TRBJ2-7 | . | TRBV21-1 | CASSPSRGYEQYF | TGTGCCAGCAGCCCGAGCCGGGGCTACGAGCAGTACTTC
once | TRBJ2-7 | . | TRBV5-6 | CASSLSGQGWYGGPYEQYF | TGTGCCAGCAGCTTGTCGGGGCAGGGCTGGTATGGGGGCCCTTACGAGCAGTACTTC
. | TRBJ2-5 | TRBD2 | TRBV19 | CASSLGTSGNNRAETQYF | TGTGCCAGTAGTTTGGGGACTAGCGGCAACAATCGGGCCGAGACCCAGTACTTC
. | TRBJ2-3 | TRBD2 | TRBV19 | CASIAGETDTQYF | TGTGCCAGTATAGCGGGGGAGACAGATACGCAGTATTTT
. | TRBJ2-7 | . | TRBV27 | CASSFSGSPFTYEQYF | TGTGCCAGCAGTTTTTCCGGTTCTCCATTTACCTACGAGCAGTACTTC
. | TRBJ2-1 | . | TRBV5-6 | CASSKPGRNEQFF | TGTGCCAGCAGCAAGCCGGGGAGGAATGAGCAGTTCTTC
. | TRBJ1-6 | TRBD1 | TRBV4-3 | CASSQHEYGQGNSPLHF | TGCGCCAGCAGCCAACACGAATACGGACAGGGTAATTCACCCCTCCACTTT
. | TRBJ1-4 | . | TRBV25-1 | CASSEMGLGSDEKLFF | TGTGCCAGCAGTGAAATGGGTCTGGGCTCGGATGAAAAACTGTTTTTT
. | TRBJ2-7 | . | TRBV19 | CASTFRGGRIDEQYF | TGTGCCAGTACTTTCCGAGGAGGGAGGATCGACGAGCAGTACTTC
. | TRBJ2-4 | . | TRBV5-1 | CASSTSGDAKNSQYF | TGCGCCAGCAGCACGTCAGGGGATGCCAAAAACAGTCAGTACTTC
. | TRBJ1-5 | TRBD1 | TRBV4-3 | CASSPRTGVNQPQHF | TGCGCCAGCAGCCCAAGGACAGGCGTCAATCAGCCCCAGCATTTT
. | TRBJ1-2 | . | TRBV19 | CASSILGAVGYTF | TGTGCCAGTAGTATTCTGGGGGCGGTTGGCTACACCTTC
. | TRBJ2-1 | . | TRBV4-1 | CASSLRQAGNEQFF | TGCGCCAGCAGCTTAAGACAGGCCGGTAATGAGCAGTTCTTC
. | TRBJ2-7 | TRBD1 | TRBV5-6 | CASSLGGTGAHYEQYF | TGTGCCAGCAGCTTGGGAGGTACAGGGGCGCACTACGAGCAGTACTTC
. | TRBJ2-1 | TRBD2 | TRBV11-3 | CASSSGLAGFGEQFF | TGTGCCAGCAGCTCAGGACTAGCGGGATTCGGTGAGCAGTTCTTC
. | TRBJ2-7 | . | TRBV7-2 | CASSWAGEATYEQYF | TGTGCCAGCAGCTGGGCTGGGGAGGCCACCTACGAGCAGTACTTC
. | TRBJ2-1 | TRBD2 | TRBV4-1 | CASSQPGLAGYNEQFF | TGCGCCAGCAGCCAACCAGGACTAGCGGGATACAATGAGCAGTTCTTC
. | TRBJ2-7 | . | TRBV7-2 | CASRFTGSAYEQYF | TGTGCCAGCAGATTTACGGGATCCGCCTACGAGCAGTACTTC
. | TRBJ1-2 | . | TRBV5-5 | CASSPFDPRDGYTF | TGTGCCAGCAGCCCATTTGATCCGCGGGATGGCTACACCTTC
. | TRBJ2-6 | . | TRBV6-5 | CASRNTGSGANGLTF | TGTGCCAGCAGAAATACAGGGTCTGGGGCCAACGGCCTGACTTTC
. | TRBJ1-2 | . | TRBV6-5 | CASKGQGSTYGYTF | TGTGCCAGCAAGGGGCAGGGTTCCACCTATGGCTACACCTTC
. | TRBJ2-3 | TRBD2 | TRBV7-2 | CASSYGLAADTQYF | TGTGCCAGCAGCTATGGACTAGCGGCAGATACGCAGTATTTT
. | TRBJ2-5 | . | TRBV28 | CASGVETQYF | TGTGCCAGCGGAGTAGAGACCCAGTACTTC
. | TRBJ1-3 | . | TRBV5-5 | CASSPQGPNTIYF | TGTGCCAGCAGCCCACAGGGTCCGAACACCATATATTTT
. | TRBJ1-5 | TRBD1 | TRBV7-2 | CASSQNQGVYQPQHF | TGTGCCAGCAGTCAAAACCAGGGGGTCTATCAGCCCCAGCATTTT
. | TRBJ2-3 | TRBD2 | TRBV27 | CASSRLAGGLGTDTQYF | TGTGCCAGCAGTCGACTAGCGGGAGGGCTGGGCACAGATACGCAGTATTTT
. | TRBJ2-1 | TRBD2 | TRBV5-1 | CASSSSSGGNEQFF | TGCGCCAGCAGCTCATCTAGCGGGGGGAATGAGCAGTTCTTC
once | TRBJ2-7 | TRBD1 | TRBV6-6 | CASSYPGGTGFF | TGTGCCAGCAGTTACCCCGGCGGGACAGGGTTCTTC
once | TRBJ1-2 | . | TRBV2 | CASSLQGEYGYTF | TGTGCCAGCAGCCTACAGGGAGAGTATGGCTACACCTTC
. | TRBJ2-3 | . | TRBV10-3 | CAIMSGFTDTQYF | TGTGCCATCATGAGCGGCTTCACAGATACGCAGTATTTT
. | TRBJ2-5 | . | TRBV6-5 | CASSYTAERTQYF | TGTGCCAGCAGTTACACGGCGGAAAGGACCCAGTACTTC
. | TRBJ2-5 | TRBD1 | TRBV7-3 | CASSSQPGQGQETQYF | TGTGCCAGCAGCTCACAACCAGGACAGGGCCAAGAGACCCAGTACTTC
. | TRBJ2-2 | . | TRBV5-5 | CASSPNAGELFF | TGTGCCAGCAGCCCTAATGCCGGGGAGCTGTTTTTT
. | TRBJ1-6 | TRBD1 | TRBV4-1 | CASSQRQGLYNSPLHF | TGCGCCAGCAGCCAACGACAGGGCCTCTATAATTCACCCCTCCACTTT
. | TRBJ2-7 | TRBD2 | TRBV4-3 | CASSQDRGLIAGSYEQYF | TGCGCCAGCAGCCAAGATCGGGGATTGATAGCGGGTTCCTACGAGCAGTACTTC
. | TRBJ2-7 | TRBD2 | TRBV5-1 | CASSRAALRTSGGGEYEQYF | TGCGCCAGCAGCCGGGCTGCTCTGCGAACTAGCGGGGGGGGTGAGTACGAGCAGTACTTC
. | TRBJ2-6 | TRBD1 | TRBV9 | CASSGPGTGSSGANVLTF | TGTGCCAGCAGCGGCCCCGGGACAGGGTCCTCTGGGGCCAACGTCCTGACTTTC
. | TRBJ2-1 | . | TRBV19 | CASSISRPVVSYNEQFF | TGTGCCAGTAGTATATCTAGACCGGTCGTCTCCTACAATGAGCAGTTCTTC
. | TRBJ2-2 | TRBD2 | TRBV28 | CASSLDLAGAGELFF | TGTGCCAGCAGTTTGGACCTAGCGGGGGCCGGGGAGCTGTTTTTT
. | TRBJ2-2 | . | TRBV5-1 | CASSLGQRSTGELFF | TGCGCCAGCAGCTTGGGGCAGCGATCCACCGGGGAGCTGTTTTTT
. | TRBJ2-5 | . | TRBV25-1 | CASSEGALGSTQYF | TGTGCCAGCAGTGAGGGAGCCCTCGGGTCGACCCAGTACTTC
. | TRBJ1-1 | . | TRBV11-2 | CASSLDRVATEAFF | TGTGCCAGCAGCTTAGACAGGGTGGCCACTGAAGCTTTCTTT